The present TCR beta chain was sequenced within a study of cytomegalovirus exposure and HLA in healthy donors. The PCR employed 60 Vbeta primers together with 13 Jbeta primers. As handled by the study authors: An analysis performed later counted 75 million to 80 million unique TCR beta chains (roughly 11 million of them shared). TCRdb's table, derived via immunoSEQ multiplex PCR, lists solely in-frame clones and lacks some. Clonal size and the V and J genes are those of that table, whereas D and trimming came from the DNA. The data contain around 110,000 clones, approximately 80% of them singletons. CDR1 is SGHRS and CDR2 is YFSETQ in the germline V gene. V lost 5 bases, J lost 7 bases, and 11 bases stayed unmatched. This CDR3 spans 15 amino acids. Study results and caveats: In a later analysis, TCR beta V- and J-gene trimming showed a link to a missense DCLRE1C variant.

Concerning this clone: Its cognate antigen is unknown.

The TCR was taken from a man under 40 in good health and CMV-seropositive. The sample taken for sequencing was PBMCs. This chain connects TRBV5-1 to TRBJ1-2; 10 nucleotides match TRBD1. DNA for the CDR3: TGCGCCAGCAGGATGGGGACAGGGGAGGATTCTGGCTACACCTTC. It yields the protein CASRMGTGEDSGYTF. Variable domain in full (rest from reference TRBV5-1 and TRBJ1-2): KAGVTQTPRYLIKTRGQQVTLSCSPISGHRSVSWYQQTPGQGLQFLFEYFSETQRNKGNFPGRFSGRQFSNSRSEMNVSTLELGDSALYLCASRMGTGEDSGYTFGSGTRLTVV.